Below are 10 T cell receptor beta chains sequenced from a single sample in a study of CD8+CD57+ T cells in acquired aplastic anemia. The use of genomic DNA as template underpinned the TCR beta VDJ and CDR3 profiling. Via MiXCR, TCRdb re-called the reads, giving one row per CDR3 protein. Among 300,000 or so distinct CDR3 sequences listed, 55% to 65% were seen once. The sequencing input was sorted CD4+, CD8+, or CD8+CD57+ T cells (not recorded which) from PBMCs. These receptors all come from a human donor with severe aplastic anemia or a healthy control (not recorded which).

The chain has TRBV5-6 and TRBJ2-5; 14 bases map to TRBD2. The CDR3 has 18 residues. The germline gives CDR1 SGHDT, CDR2 YYEEEE. The V and J ends lost 4 bases and 5 bases, in that order; junction bases with no gene match: 13. The CDR3 loop reads CASSTRLAGGFNGETQYF. CDR3 DNA: TGTGCCAGCAGCACCCGACTAGCGGGAGGGTTTAATGGTGAGACCCAGTACTTC. Together with reference TRBV5-6 and TRBJ2-5, the CDR3 gives the full variable domain: DAGVTQSPTHLIKTRGQQVTLRCSPKSGHDTVSWYQQALGQGPQFIFQYYEEEERQRGNFPDRFSGHQFPNYSSELNVNALLLGDSALYLCASSTRLAGGFNGETQYFGPGTRLLVL.

This clonotype is a singleton in its sample. This chain joins TRBV24-1 and TRBJ2-2; 8 bases map to TRBD2. CDR1 is KGHDR, CDR2 SFDVKD, per germline. V shed 3 bases, J shed 7 bases, and the junction held 6 bases outside the gene matches. This CDR3 spans 15 amino acids. Here the CDR3 reads CATSDTSGSDGELFF. The CDR3 DNA reads as TGTGCCACCAGTGATACAAGCGGGAGCGACGGGGAGCTGTTTTTT.

This chain joins TRBV20-1 and TRBJ2-3, with 10 bases aligning to TRBD2. The CDR3 extends over 16 amino acids. The germline V gene has CDR1 DFQATT and CDR2 SNEGSKA (reference sequence). V lost 0 bases, J lost 12 bases, and 15 bases stayed unmatched. The CDR3 DNA is TGCAGTGCTAGAGACTTTGTAGCGGGGGGTTACAATGATCAGTATTTT. Its protein product is CSARDFVAGGYNDQYF.

This chain joins TRBV5-5 and TRBJ1-2; TRBD1 aligns across 9 bases. Germline V lookup: CDR1 SGHKS, CDR2 YYEKEE (reference sequence). The V gene end was trimmed by 3 bases and the J gene end by 1 base; junction bases not matched to a gene: 7. The CDR3 is 16 amino acids. The CDR3 DNA is TGTGCCAGCAGCTCAGCCGGGACAGGGAATAACTATGGCTACACCTTC. Its translation: CASSSAGTGNNYGYTF.

The chain joins TRBV19 to TRBJ2-5; the D gene is possibly TRBD2 (7 bases). The CDR3 runs 13 residues. V shed 6 bases and J shed 4 bases, with 12 bases lying between them. CDR1 and CDR2 from the germline V gene are LNHDA and SQIVND (reference sequence). CDR3 residues: CASRGGPGETQYF. The DNA for the CDR3 is TGTGCCAGTAGGGGGGGGCCGGGAGAGACCCAGTACTTC. The full variable domain, completed using reference TRBV19 and TRBJ2-5, is DGGITQSPKYLFRKEGQNVTLSCEQNLNHDAMYWYRQDPGQGLRLIYYSQIVNDFQKGDIAEGYSVSREKKESFPLTVTSAQKNPTAFYLCASRGGPGETQYFGPGTRLLVL.

J is TRBJ1-1 and V is TRBV7-9; 11 nucleotides align to TRBD1. Germline V lookup: CDR1 SEHNR, CDR2 FQNEAQ (reference sequence). This CDR3 has 18 residues. Germline trimming cut 2 bases from V and 5 bases from J; bases unmatched to any gene: 13. Here the CDR3 DNA reads TGTGCCAGCAGCTTACCCGATGGACAGGGGGCGCGGGGTACTGAAGCTTTCTTT. Its translation: CASSLPDGQGARGTEAFF.

The V and J genes are TRBV20-1 and TRBJ1-5; 9 bases map to TRBD1. Trimming took 5 bases from V and 13 from J; bases not matched to a gene: 9. This CDR3 is 12 amino acids long. The germline gives CDR1 DFQATT, CDR2 SNEGSKA (reference sequence). CDR3 DNA: TGCAGTGCTCGGGACAGGGCGATGCGGCAGCATTTT. Its translation: CSARDRAMRQHF.

V is TRBV20-1 and J is TRBJ2-7; the match to TRBD2 covers 9 bases. The ends lost 4 bases at V and 3 bases at J; junction bases unmatched: 10. Germline values: CDR1 DFQATT, CDR2 SNEGSKA (reference sequence). The CDR3 sequence is 15 residues long. CDR3 bases: TGCAGTGCTACTGGGCTAGCGGGATGGGTCTACGAGCAGTACTTC. Its translation is CSATGLAGWVYEQYF.

The V gene is TRBV10-3, the J gene TRBJ2-3; 11 bases fit TRBD2. This CDR3 comprises 15 residues. The V and J ends lost 9 bases and 2 bases, in that order; junction bases with no gene match: 7. The germline V gene encodes CDR1 ENHRY and CDR2 SYGVKD. In DNA, the CDR3 is TGTGCCATTTTTAGCGGGAGGGGGCCCACAGATACGCAGTATTTT. Translation: CAIFSGRGPTDTQYF.

This chain joins TRBV10-3 and TRBJ2-3; perhaps TRBD2 as D (7 bases). In germline, CDR1 is ENHRY, CDR2 SYGVKD. This CDR3 comprises 13 residues. V lost 7 bases and J 6 bases, leaving 14 bases between the germline ends. The CDR3: CAIKEGGGDTQYF. The CDR3 DNA reads as TGTGCCATCAAGGAAGGGGGGGGGGATACGCAGTATTTT.